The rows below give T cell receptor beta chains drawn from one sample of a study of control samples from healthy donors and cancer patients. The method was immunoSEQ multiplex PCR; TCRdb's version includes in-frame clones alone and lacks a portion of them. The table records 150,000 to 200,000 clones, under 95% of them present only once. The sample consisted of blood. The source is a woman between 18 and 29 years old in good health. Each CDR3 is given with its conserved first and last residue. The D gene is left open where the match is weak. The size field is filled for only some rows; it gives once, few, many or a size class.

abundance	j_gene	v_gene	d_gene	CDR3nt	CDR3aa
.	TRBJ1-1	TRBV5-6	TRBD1	TGTGCCAGCAGCTTGTGGGACAGGGAGGACACTGAAGCTTTCTTT	CASSLWDREDTEAFF
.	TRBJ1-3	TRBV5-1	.	TGCGCCAGCACTCCCGACGGCATCTCTGGAAACACCATATATTTT	CASTPDGISGNTIYF
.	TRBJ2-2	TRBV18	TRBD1	TGTGCCAGCTCACCGGGACAGCCGAACACCGGGGAGCTGTTTTTT	CASSPGQPNTGELFF
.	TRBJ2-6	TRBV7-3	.	TGTGCCAGCGGTCCCTCTGGGGCCAACGTCCTGACTTTC	CASGPSGANVLTF
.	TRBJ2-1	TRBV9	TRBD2	TGTGCCAGCAGCTTAGCGGGAGGGGATTTCAATGAGCAGTTCTTC	CASSLAGGDFNEQFF
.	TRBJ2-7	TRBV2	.	TGTGCCAGCAGTGAATTGGGTTGGGAGACCCTTAGCTACGAGCAGTACTTC	CASSELGWETLSYEQYF
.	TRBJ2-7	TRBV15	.	TGTGCCACCAGCAGAGTTTTGGGGTCCTGGCAGTACTTC	CATSRVLGSWQYF
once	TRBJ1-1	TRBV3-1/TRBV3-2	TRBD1	TGTGCCAGCATCGGGACAGGAAGGGTGGCTTTCTTT	CASIGTGRVAFF
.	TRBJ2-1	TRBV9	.	TGTGCCAGCAGCGTAAAAAGCTCCTACAATGAGCAGTTCTTC	CASSVKSSYNEQFF
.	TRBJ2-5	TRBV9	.	TGTGCCAGCAGCGTAAGGGGGTCGGGCGGTTTCCAAGAGACCCAGTACTTC	CASSVRGSGGFQETQYF
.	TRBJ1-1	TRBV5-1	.	TGCGCCAGCAGCTTGGTCAGAGCGAACACTGAAGCTTTCTTT	CASSLVRANTEAFF
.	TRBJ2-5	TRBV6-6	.	TGTGCCAGCAGTCCTACAGAGGGGCAAGAGACCCAGTACTTC	CASSPTEGQETQYF
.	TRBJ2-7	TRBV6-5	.	TGTGCCAGCAGGACCGGGACCCCTCCCGAGCAGTACTTC	CASRTGTPPEQYF
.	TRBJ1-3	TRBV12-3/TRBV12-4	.	TGTGCCAGCAGTTTGCTTTCCGGAAACACCATATATTTT	CASSLLSGNTIYF
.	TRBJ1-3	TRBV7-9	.	TGTGCCAGCAGCTTAGTGGGGGGTTATTCTGGAAACACCATATATTTT	CASSLVGGYSGNTIYF
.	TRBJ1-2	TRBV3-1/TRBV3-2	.	TGTGCCAGCAGCCAAGGGGAAGATGGCTACACCTTC	CASSQGEDGYTF
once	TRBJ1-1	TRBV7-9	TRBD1	TGTGCCAGCAGCGCTACCCTACAGGGGGACACTGAAGCTTTCTTT	CASSATLQGDTEAFF
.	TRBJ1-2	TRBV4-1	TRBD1	TGCGCCAGCAGCCAGTTGACAGGGGCCAGGGGCTACACCTTC	CASSQLTGARGYTF
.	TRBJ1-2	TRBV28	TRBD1	TGTGCCAGCCATCCTTCTACCGGGACAGGGGGCTATGGCTACACCTTC	CASHPSTGTGGYGYTF
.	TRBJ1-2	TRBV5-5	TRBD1	TGTGCCAGCAGGGATGGACAGGCCTATGGCTACACCTTC	CASRDGQAYGYTF
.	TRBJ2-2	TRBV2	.	TGTGCCAGCAGTGAAGCGCTCGGAGGGGGCGGGGAGCTGTTTTTT	CASSEALGGGGELFF
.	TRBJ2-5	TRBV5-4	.	TGTGCCAGCAGCTCGGGCGGAGCCCAAGAGACCCAGTACTTC	CASSSGGAQETQYF
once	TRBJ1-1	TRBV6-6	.	TGTGCCAGCAGTTATCGGGGTGAGGAAGCTTTCTTT	CASSYRGEEAFF
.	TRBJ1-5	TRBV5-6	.	TGTGCCAGCAGCTTGGGGGCTGATCAGCCCCAGCATTTT	CASSLGADQPQHF
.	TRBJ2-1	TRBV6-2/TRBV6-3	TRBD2	TGTGCCAGCAGTTACTCGGTTAGACTAGCGGGAGGAAGCTCCTACAATGAGCAGTTCTTC	CASSYSVRLAGGSSYNEQFF
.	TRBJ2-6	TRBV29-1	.	TGCAGCGTTGAGGGGACGGCCTCTGGGGCCAACGTCCTGACTTTC	CSVEGTASGANVLTF
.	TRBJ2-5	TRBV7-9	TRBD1	TGTGCCAGCAGCGTAGGGGTCCGGGACAGGGGAGTGGAGACCCAGTACTTC	CASSVGVRDRGVETQYF
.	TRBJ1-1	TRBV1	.	TGCACCAGCAGCCGCTCAGGGAACACTGAAGCTTTCTTT	CTSSRSGNTEAFF
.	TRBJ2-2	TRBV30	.	TGTGCCTGGAGACGAGGCGGGGCCGGGAACACCGGGGAGCTGTTTTTT	CAWRRGGAGNTGELFF
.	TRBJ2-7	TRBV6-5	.	TGTGCCAGCAGTTTCAGATACGAGCAGTACTTC	CASSFRYEQYF
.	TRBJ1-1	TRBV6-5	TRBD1	TGTGCCAGCAGCCCCCGGGACAGGTTATACACTGAAGCTTTCTTT	CASSPRDRLYTEAFF
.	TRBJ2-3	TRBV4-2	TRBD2	TGTGCCAGCAGCCAAGAACCAGGACTAGCGGGGGGCACAGATACGCAGTATTTT	CASSQEPGLAGGTDTQYF
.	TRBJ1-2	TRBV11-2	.	TGTGCCAGCAGCCGGGGTCCAGGGGAAAGCTATGGCTACACCTTC	CASSRGPGESYGYTF
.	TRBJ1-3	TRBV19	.	TGTGCCAGTAGTAGTCAGAGCTCTGGAAACACCATATATTTT	CASSSQSSGNTIYF
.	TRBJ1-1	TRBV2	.	TGTGCCAGCAGTGAGGGACACTTCTCTTTGCGGTTCACTGAAGCTTTCTTT	CASSEGHFSLRFTEAFF
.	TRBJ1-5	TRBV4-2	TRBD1	TGTGCCAGCAGCTCCGAAGGGACAGGGGGCGTCAATCAGCCCCAGCATTTT	CASSSEGTGGVNQPQHF
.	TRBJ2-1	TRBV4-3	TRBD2	TGCGCCAGCAGCCAAGATATCCCGGGACTAGCGGGAGGTTTCGATGAGCAGTTCTTC	CASSQDIPGLAGGFDEQFF
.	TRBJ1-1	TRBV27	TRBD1	TGTGCCAGCACCTGGGACAGGGACACTGAAGCTTTCTTT	CASTWDRDTEAFF
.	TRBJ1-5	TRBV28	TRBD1	TGTGCCAGCATCACAGGGGATGAAAGCAATCAGCCCCAGCATTTT	CASITGDESNQPQHF
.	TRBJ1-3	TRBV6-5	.	TGTGCCAGCAGCAGCGAAGGGAGGGGAAACACCATATATTTT	CASSSEGRGNTIYF
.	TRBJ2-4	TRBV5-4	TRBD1	TGTGCCAGCAGCAGGGACAGGGGAAGTGGCGACAAAAACATTCAGTACTTC	CASSRDRGSGDKNIQYF